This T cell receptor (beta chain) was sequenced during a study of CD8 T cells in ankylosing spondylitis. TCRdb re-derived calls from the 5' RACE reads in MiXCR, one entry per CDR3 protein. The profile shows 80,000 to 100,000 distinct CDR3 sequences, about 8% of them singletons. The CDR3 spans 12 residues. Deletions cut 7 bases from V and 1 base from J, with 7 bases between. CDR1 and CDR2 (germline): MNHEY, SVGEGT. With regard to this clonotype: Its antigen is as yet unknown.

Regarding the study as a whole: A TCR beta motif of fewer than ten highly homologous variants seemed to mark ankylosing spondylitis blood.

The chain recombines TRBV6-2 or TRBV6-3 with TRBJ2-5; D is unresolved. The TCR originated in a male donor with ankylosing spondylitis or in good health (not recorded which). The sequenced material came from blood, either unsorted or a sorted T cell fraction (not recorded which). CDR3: CASTRRQETQYF. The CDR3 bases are TGTGCCAGCACTCGACGCCAAGAGACCCAGTACTTC.